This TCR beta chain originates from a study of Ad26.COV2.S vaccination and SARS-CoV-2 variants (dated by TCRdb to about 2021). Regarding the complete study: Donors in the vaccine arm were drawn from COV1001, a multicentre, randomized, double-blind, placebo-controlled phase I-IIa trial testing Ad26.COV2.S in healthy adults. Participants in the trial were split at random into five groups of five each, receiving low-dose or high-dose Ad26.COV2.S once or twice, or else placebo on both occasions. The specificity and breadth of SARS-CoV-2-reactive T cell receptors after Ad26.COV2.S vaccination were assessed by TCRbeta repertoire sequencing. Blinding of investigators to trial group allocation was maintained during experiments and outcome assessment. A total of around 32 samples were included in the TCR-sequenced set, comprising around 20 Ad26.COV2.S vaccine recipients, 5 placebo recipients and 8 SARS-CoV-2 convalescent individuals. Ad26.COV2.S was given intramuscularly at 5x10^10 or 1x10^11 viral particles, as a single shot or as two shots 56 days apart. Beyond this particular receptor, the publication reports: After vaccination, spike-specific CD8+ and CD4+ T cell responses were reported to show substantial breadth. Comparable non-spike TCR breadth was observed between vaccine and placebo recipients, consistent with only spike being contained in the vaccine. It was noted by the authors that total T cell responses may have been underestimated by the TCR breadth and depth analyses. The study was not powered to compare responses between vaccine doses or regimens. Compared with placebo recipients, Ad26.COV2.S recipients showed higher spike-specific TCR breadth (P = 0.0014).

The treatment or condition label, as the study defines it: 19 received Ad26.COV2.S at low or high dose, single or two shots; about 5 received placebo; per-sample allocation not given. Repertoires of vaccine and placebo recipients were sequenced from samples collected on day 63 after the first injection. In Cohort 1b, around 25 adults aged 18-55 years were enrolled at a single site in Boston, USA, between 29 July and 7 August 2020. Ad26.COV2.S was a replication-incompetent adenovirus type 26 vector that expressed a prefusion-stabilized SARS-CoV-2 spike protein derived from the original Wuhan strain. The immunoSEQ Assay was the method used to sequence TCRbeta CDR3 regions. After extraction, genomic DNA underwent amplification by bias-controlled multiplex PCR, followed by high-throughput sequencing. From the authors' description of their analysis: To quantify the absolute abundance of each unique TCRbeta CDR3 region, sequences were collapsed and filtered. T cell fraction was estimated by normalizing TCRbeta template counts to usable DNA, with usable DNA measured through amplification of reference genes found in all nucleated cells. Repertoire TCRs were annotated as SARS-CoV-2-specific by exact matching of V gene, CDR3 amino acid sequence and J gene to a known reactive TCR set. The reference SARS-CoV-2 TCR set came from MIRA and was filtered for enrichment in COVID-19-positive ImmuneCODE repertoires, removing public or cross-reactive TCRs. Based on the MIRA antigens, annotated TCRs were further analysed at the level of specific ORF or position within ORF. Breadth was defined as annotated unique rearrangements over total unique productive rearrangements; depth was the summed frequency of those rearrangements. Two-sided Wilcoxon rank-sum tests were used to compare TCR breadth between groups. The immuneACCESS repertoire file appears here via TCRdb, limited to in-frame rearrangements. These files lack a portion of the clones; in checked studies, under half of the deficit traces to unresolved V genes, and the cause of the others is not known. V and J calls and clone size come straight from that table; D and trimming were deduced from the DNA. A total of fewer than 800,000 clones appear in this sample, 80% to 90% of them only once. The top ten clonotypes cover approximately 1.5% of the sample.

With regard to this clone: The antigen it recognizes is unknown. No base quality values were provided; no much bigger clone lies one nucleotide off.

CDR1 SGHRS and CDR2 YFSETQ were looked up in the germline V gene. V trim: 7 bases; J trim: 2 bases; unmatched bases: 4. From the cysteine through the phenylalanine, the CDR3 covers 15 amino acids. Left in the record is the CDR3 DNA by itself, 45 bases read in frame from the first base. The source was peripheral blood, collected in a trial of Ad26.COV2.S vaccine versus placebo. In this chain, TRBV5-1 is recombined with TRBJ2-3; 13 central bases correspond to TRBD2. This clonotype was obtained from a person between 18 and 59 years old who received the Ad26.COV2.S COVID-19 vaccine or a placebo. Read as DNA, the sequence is TGCGCCAGCCACGGACTAGCGGGGGCCACAGATACGCAGTATTTT. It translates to CASHGLAGATDTQYF. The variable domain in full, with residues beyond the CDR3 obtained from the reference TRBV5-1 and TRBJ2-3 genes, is KAGVTQTPRYLIKTRGQQVTLSCSPISGHRSVSWYQQTPGQGLQFLFEYFSETQRNKGNFPGRFSGRQFSNSRSEMNVSTLELGDSALYLCASHGLAGATDTQYFGPGTRLTVL.